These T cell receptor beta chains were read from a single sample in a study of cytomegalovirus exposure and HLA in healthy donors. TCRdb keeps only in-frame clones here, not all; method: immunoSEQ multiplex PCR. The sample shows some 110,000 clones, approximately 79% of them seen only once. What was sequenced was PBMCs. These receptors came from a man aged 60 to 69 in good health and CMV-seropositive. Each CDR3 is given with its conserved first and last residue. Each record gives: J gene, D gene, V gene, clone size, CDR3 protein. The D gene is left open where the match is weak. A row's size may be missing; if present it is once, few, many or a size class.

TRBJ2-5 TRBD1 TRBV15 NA CATSRDRGIAETQYF
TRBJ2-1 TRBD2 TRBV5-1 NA CAASWGGGANEQFF
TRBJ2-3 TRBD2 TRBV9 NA CASSVGSLADLTDTQYF
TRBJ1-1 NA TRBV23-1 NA CASSQSQGLVPEAFF
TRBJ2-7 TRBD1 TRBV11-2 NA CASSLGGGTGRSEQYF
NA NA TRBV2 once CASRATYEQYF
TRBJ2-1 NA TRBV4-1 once CASSPGGGGVSSYNEQFF
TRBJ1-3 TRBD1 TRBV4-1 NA CASSLRQGTDGNTIYF
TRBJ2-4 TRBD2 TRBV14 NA CASSGAGGHQNIQYF
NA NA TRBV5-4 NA CASSLRKGLAAYEQYF
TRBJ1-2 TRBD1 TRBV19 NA CASSLGQGSDGYTF
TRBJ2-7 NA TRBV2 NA CASIRPGQEINYEQYF
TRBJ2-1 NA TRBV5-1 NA CASSFQGFNEQFF
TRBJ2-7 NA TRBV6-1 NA CASSVLSGSYEQYF
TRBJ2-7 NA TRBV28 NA CASRRQGSVYEQYF
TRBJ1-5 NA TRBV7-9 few CASSLGSQPQHF
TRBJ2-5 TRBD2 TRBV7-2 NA CASSLGAGGGSVETQYF
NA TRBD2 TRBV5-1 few CASSSASWGGGAPYEQYF
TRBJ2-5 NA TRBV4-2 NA CASSQMPSQETQYF
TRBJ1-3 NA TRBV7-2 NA CASSDTGFYTIYF
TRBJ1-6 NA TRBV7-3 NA CASSLQQGGDSPLHF
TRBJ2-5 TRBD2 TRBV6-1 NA CASSDGGGAQETQYF
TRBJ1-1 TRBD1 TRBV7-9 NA CASSQGQGGKLSEAFF
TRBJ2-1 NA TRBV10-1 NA CASSERWGDPPHEQFF
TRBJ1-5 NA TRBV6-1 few CASSDGGGSQPQHF
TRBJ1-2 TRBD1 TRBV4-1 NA CASSQGDSRNYGYTF
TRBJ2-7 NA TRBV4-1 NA CASSQDTGPNYEQYF
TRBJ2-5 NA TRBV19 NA CASSPSVRSGTQYF
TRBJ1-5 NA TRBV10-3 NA CAISAGDVSNQPQHF
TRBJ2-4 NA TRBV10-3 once CAISDPREGGKNIQYF
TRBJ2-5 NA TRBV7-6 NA CASSLVGGQQETQYF